Listed here is a single T cell receptor beta chain. The record originates from a study of blood T cell repertoires in COVID-19. Study in general: Whether acute or convalescent, the COVID-19 samples came from the United States, Italy and Spain.

Generated by immunoSEQ multiplex PCR, the TCRdb table keeps only in-frame clones and is missing some. In the table there are approximately 120,000 clones, roughly three quarters of which are singletons. The germline V gene has CDR1 SNHLY and CDR2 FYNNEI. CDR3 size: 17 residues. V gave up 7 bases and J gave up 5 bases; unmatched junction bases: 12. V is TRBV2 and J is TRBJ2-3; 13 bases match TRBD2. The sequence derives from an elderly man with acute or convalescent COVID-19. The material sequenced was peripheral blood. Written as DNA, the CDR3 is TGTGCCAGCACTCGACCAGGACTAGCGGGGGCTAAAGATACGCAGTATTTT. Amino acids: CASTRPGLAGAKDTQYF.